The T cell receptor beta chain under discussion was sequenced for a study of T cell repertoires in cytomegalovirus infection. Study details: Indications of both CMV infection and matching HLA type were provided by public TCR beta signatures.

The CDR3 has 13 amino acids. V gave up 3 bases and J gave up 3 bases, with 7 bases separating them. Germline assignment: CDR1 SGHNT and CDR2 YYREEE (reference sequence). To note about this clonotype: As yet, its antigen is unknown.

General study results and limits: Adding up the frequency of public TCR beta families identified people who carried CMV plus the relevant HLA. Clonotype analysis showed dominance of the ex vivo response by HLA-C-restricted CMV-specific TCR beta clonotypes.

TCRdb re-derived calls from the reads in MiXCR, one entry per CDR3 protein. The table includes 250,000 to 300,000 distinct CDR3 sequences, approximately 22% detected once. The starting material was cultured PBMCs, obtained from culture after CMV antigen stimulation. The receptor comes from a human donor in good health (CMV status not recorded). Some clones in this sample may be carry-over from other donors' samples. This chain joins TRBV5-4 and TRBJ2-1; D not resolved. CDR3 protein: CASSSLNYNEQFF. The CDR3 bases are TGTGCCAGCAGCTCTCTTAACTACAATGAGCAGTTCTTC.